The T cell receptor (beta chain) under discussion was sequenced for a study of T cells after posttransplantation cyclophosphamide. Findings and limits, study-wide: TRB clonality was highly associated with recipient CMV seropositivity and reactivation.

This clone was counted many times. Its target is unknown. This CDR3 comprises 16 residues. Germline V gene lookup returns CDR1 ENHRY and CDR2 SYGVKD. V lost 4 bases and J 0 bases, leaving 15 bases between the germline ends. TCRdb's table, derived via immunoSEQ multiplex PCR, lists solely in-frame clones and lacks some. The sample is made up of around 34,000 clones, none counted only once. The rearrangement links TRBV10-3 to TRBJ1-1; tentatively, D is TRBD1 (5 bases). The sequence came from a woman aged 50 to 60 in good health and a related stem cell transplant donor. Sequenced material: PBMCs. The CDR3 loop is CAISGRGRTLNTEAFF. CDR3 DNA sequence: TGTGCCATCAGTGGGAGGGGCAGAACCTTGAACACTGAAGCTTTCTTT.